This T cell receptor (beta chain) derives from a study of identifying expanded T cells in peripheral blood. Notes on the study in general: Over around two and four weeks, about 15 and 19 clones changed, versus 1.2 between replicates. Variance in clone template counts between roughly 2-week samples significantly increased with total template count across all healthy donors.

The table lists this clone with a few counts. Its antigen is as yet unknown. From germline, CDR1 is SGDLS and CDR2 YYNGEE. V dropped 0 bases and J dropped 2; count of bases not matched to a gene: 1. This CDR3 region has 15 residues. The assay was immunoSEQ multiplex PCR, and TCRdb's table has in-frame clones only and misses some. The sample records nearly 60,000 clones, more than 70% being singletons. Healthy donors had no documented immune events, such as infections, while sampled. This clonotype originated in a person aged 18 to 69 in good health. The chain carries TRBV9 and TRBJ1-2; 10 bases fit TRBD1. Sequencing used blood. Here the CDR3 reads CASSVGQGANYGYTF. CDR3 nucleotide sequence: TGTGCCAGCAGCGTAGGACAGGGGGCCAACTATGGCTACACCTTC.